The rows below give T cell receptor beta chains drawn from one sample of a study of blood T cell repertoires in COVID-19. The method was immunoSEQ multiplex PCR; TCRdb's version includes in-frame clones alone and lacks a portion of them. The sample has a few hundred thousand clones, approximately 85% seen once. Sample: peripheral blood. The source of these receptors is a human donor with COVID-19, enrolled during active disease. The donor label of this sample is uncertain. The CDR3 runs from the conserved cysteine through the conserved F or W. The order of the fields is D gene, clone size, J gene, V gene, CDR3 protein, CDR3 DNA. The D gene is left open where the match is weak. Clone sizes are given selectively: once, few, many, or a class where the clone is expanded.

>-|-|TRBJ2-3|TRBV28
CASSSSRTGIPTDTQYF
TGTGCCAGCAGTTCATCCAGAACAGGGATTCCCACAGATACGCAGTATTTT
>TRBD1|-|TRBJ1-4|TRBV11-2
CASSLGGQGSNEKLFF
TGTGCCAGCAGCTTAGGTGGACAGGGGAGTAATGAAAAACTGTTTTTT
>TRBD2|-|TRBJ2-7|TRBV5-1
CASSLLAGYEQYF
TGCGCCAGCAGCTTATTAGCGGGATACGAGCAGTACTTC
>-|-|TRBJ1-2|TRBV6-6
CASSYSEGTGYGYTF
TGTGCCAGCAGTTACTCCGAAGGGACTGGGTATGGCTACACCTTC
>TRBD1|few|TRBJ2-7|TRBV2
CASKGQGAYEQYF
TGTGCCAGCAAGGGACAGGGGGCCTACGAGCAGTACTTC
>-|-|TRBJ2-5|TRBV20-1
CSTRSWETQYF
TGCAGTACTCGGAGTTGGGAGACCCAGTACTTC
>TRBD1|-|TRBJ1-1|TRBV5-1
CASSLGQGIGGMNTEAFF
TGCGCCAGCAGCTTGGGACAGGGTATTGGCGGGATGAACACTGAAGCTTTCTTT
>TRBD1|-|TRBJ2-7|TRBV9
CASSSDGTGALGQYF
TGTGCCAGCAGCTCAGACGGGACAGGGGCATTAGGGCAGTACTTC
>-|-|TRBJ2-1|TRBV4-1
CASSQILGGSGPYNEQFF
TGCGCCAGCAGCCAAATACTTGGGGGGAGCGGCCCTTACAATGAGCAGTTCTTC
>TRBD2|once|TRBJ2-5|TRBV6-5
CASSYGGSWGETQYF
TGTGCCAGCAGTTACGGCGGGAGTTGGGGAGAGACCCAGTACTTC
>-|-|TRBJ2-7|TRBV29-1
CSVLPQGSSYEQYF
TGCAGCGTTCTTCCCCAGGGGAGCTCCTACGAGCAGTACTTC
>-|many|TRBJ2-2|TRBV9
CASTQGLRVGELFF
TGTGCCAGCACCCAGGGACTCCGGGTGGGGGAGCTGTTTTTT
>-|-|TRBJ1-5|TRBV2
CASSNTNGGYQPQHF
TGTGCCAGCAGCAACACCAACGGGGGGTATCAGCCCCAGCATTTT
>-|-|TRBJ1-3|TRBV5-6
CASSFGGSGNTIYF
TGTGCCAGCAGCTTCGGGGGCTCTGGAAACACCATATATTTT
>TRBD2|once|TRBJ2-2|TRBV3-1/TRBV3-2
CASSLSGSTGELFF
TGTGCCAGCAGTCTTAGCGGGAGCACCGGGGAGCTGTTTTTT
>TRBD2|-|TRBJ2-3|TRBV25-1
CATATSGGPDTQYF
TGTGCCACCGCGACTAGCGGGGGTCCCGATACGCAGTATTTT
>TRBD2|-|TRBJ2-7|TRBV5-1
CASSLSSGTYEQYF
TGCGCCAGCAGCTTGAGTAGCGGGACCTACGAGCAGTACTTC
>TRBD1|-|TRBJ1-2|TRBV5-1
CASSFSTGGEGYTF
TGCGCCAGCAGCTTTTCTACAGGGGGCGAAGGCTACACCTTC
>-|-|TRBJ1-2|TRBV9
CASSVTGGNYGYTF
TGTGCCAGCAGTGTCACGGGGGGGAACTATGGCTACACCTTC
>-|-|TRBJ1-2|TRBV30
CAWSAGGGDYGYTF
TGTGCCTGGAGTGCCGGAGGGGGGGACTATGGCTACACCTTC